Presented here are 23 T cell receptor beta chains from one specimen sequenced in a study of shared clonotypes between healthy human individuals. The repertoire was sequenced with immunoSEQ multiplex PCR; TCRdb's copy has only in-frame clones and lacks some. The sample consists of about 2.2 million clones, 93% of them appearing once. Naivety among CD8 cells was defined by CD45RO negativity and positive CCR7 selection, thereby excluding terminally differentiated effector memory CD45RA+ cells. Sequenced sample: naive CD8+ T cells from PBMCs. The receptors originated from a man aged 18 to 30 in good health. Some clones in this sample may be carry-over from other donors' samples.

The sample holds one count of this clone. The chain employs TRBV19 and TRBJ1-1; D is possibly TRBD1 (6 bases). Germline loops: CDR1 LNHDA, CDR2 SQIVND (reference sequence). V dropped 5 bases and J dropped 7 bases, with 14 bases sitting between them. There are 13 residues in the CDR3. The CDR3 DNA is TGTGCCAGTAGTTTTCGCGGGACAATTGAAGCTTTCTTT. This encodes CASSFRGTIEAFF. Drawing the rest from reference TRBV19 and TRBJ1-1, the complete variable domain is DGGITQSPKYLFRKEGQNVTLSCEQNLNHDAMYWYRQDPGQGLRLIYYSQIVNDFQKGDIAEGYSVSREKKESFPLTVTSAQKNPTAFYLCASSFRGTIEAFFGQGTRLTVV.

The chain links TRBV7-9 to TRBJ1-1; D unresolved. From germline, CDR1 is SEHNR and CDR2 FQNEAQ (reference sequence). The CDR3 consists of 14 residues. With 5 bases removed from V and 4 bases from J, the gap between germline ends came to 14 bases. The CDR3 DNA reads TGTGCCAGCAGCGCCGCACTGACGGCCACTGAAGCTTTCTTT. Translation: CASSAALTATEAFF. Together with reference TRBV7-9 and TRBJ1-1, the CDR3 gives the full variable domain: DTGVSQNPRHKITKRGQNVTFRCDPISEHNRLYWYRQTLGQGPEFLTYFQNEAQLEKSRLLSDRFSAERPKGSFSTLEIQRTEQGDSAMYLCASSAALTATEAFFGQGTRLTVV.

This rearrangement joins TRBV28 to TRBJ2-7; no definite D call. The CDR3 totals 13 residues. From germline, CDR1 is MDHEN and CDR2 SYDVKM. V was trimmed by 6 bases and J by 4 bases, leaving 13 bases between them. The CDR3, as DNA: TGTGCCAGCAGGGACCTCCGAGAGTACGAGCAGTACTTC. Translation gives CASRDLREYEQYF. The full variable domain, with the rest looked up from reference TRBV28 and TRBJ2-7, is DVKVTQSSRYLVKRTGEKVFLECVQDMDHENMFWYRQDPGLGLRLIYFSYDVKMKEKGDIPEGYSVSREKKERFSLILESASTNQTSMYLCASRDLREYEQYFGPGTRLTVT.

The V call is TRBV4-1, the J call TRBJ1-1, with a weak D call TRBD1 (6 bases). CDR1 MGHRA and CDR2 YSYEKL come from the germline V gene. V gave up 6 bases and J gave up 4 bases, with 21 bases separating them. CDR3 size: 16 residues. The CDR3 DNA follows: TGCGCCAGCAGGGACTCCCCGGGGCGGGGGGCCACTGAAGCTTTCTTT. This encodes CASRDSPGRGATEAFF.

This chain uses TRBV27 with TRBJ2-7; no clear D. The CDR3 is made up of 13 amino acids. Germline V gives CDR1 MNHEY, CDR2 SMNVEV (reference sequence). The germline V and J ends were trimmed by 3 bases and 5 bases, with 11 bases remaining between them. The CDR3, as DNA: TGTGCCAGCAGTTTGGGTGGCCGGAACGAGCAGTACTTC. This encodes CASSLGGRNEQYF.

The chain joins TRBV6-5 to TRBJ2-2; D is undetermined. Germline-derived CDR1 and CDR2 are MNHEY and SVGAGI. The ends were cut back, 2 bases at V and 3 bases at J, with 10 bases in the middle. The CDR3 runs to 15 residues. The CDR3 sequence: CASSYKNSYTGELFF. Written as DNA, the CDR3 is TGTGCCAGCAGTTACAAAAACAGCTACACCGGGGAGCTGTTTTTT.

CDR3 sequence reads: CASSPRPPRDEGGTEAFF. Written as DNA, the CDR3 is TGTGCCAGCTCACCACGGCCACCCCGGGACGAAGGAGGCACTGAAGCTTTCTTT. This chain joins TRBV18 and TRBJ1-1; maybe TRBD1 (5 bases). Germline CDR1 and CDR2: KGHSH and LQKENI. Trimming took off 1 base at V and 4 bases at J, with 22 bases between the two ends. This CDR3 comprises 18 residues.

This sequence joins TRBV6-5 and TRBJ2-1; D could derive from TRBD1 or TRBD2 (5 bases each). Per germline, CDR1 MNHEY and CDR2 SVGAGI. V was cut by 11 bases and J by 8 bases, with 13 bases left in between. CDR3 length equals 11 residues. Here the CDR3 reads CAAILGDEQFF. In nucleotides, the CDR3 is TGTGCCGCTATTTTGGGGGATGAGCAGTTCTTC.

The rearrangement joins TRBV7-9 to TRBJ2-2; the D gene could be TRBD1 or TRBD2 (5 bases each). With 9 bases removed from V and 7 bases from J, the gap between germline ends came to 18 bases. There are 14 residues in the CDR3. Germline lookup yields CDR1 SEHNR and CDR2 FQNEAQ (reference sequence). CDR3 sequence: CASPMREGLGELFF. DNA for the CDR3: TGTGCCAGTCCAATGCGAGAGGGGCTCGGGGAGCTGTTTTTT.

The chain links TRBV11-1 to TRBJ1-2; the D gene is possibly TRBD1 (5 bases). Trimming took off 2 bases at V and 3 bases at J, with 16 bases between the two ends. This CDR3 contains 16 residues. The germline gives CDR1 SGHAT, CDR2 FQDESV (reference sequence). The CDR3: CASSLWAGSEDYGYTF. Written as DNA, the CDR3 is TGTGCCAGCAGCTTATGGGCAGGGTCGGAGGACTATGGCTACACCTTC.

The genes are TRBV30 and TRBJ1-2; D gene unclear. The CDR3 extends over 13 amino acids. Germline V CDR1 and CDR2: GTSNPN, SVGIG (reference sequence). Trimming removed 6 bases at V and 5 bases at J, with 16 bases between. CDR3 bases: TGTGCCTGTACTCGGGAGGCGGAGTATGGCTACACCTTC. Its protein product is CACTREAEYGYTF.

The chain carries TRBV5-1 and TRBJ2-7, with D unresolved. Trimming removed 4 bases at V and 0 bases at J, with 14 bases between. The CDR3 totals 15 residues. CDR1 is SGHRS, CDR2 YFSETQ, per germline. The CDR3 nucleotides are TGCGCCAGCAGCCCGGAGTTGGGTAGCTCCTACGAGCAGTACTTC. Residues: CASSPELGSSYEQYF. Using reference TRBV5-1 and TRBJ2-7 for the parts outside the CDR3, the full variable domain is KAGVTQTPRYLIKTRGQQVTLSCSPISGHRSVSWYQQTPGQGLQFLFEYFSETQRNKGNFPGRFSGRQFSNSRSEMNVSTLELGDSALYLCASSPELGSSYEQYFGPGTRLTVT.

This sequence joins TRBV27 and TRBJ2-1; 10 bases are a match to TRBD2. Germline CDR1 and CDR2: MNHEY and SMNVEV (reference sequence). V gave up 10 bases and J gave up 5 bases; unmatched junction bases: 11. This CDR3 has 15 amino acids. CDR3 protein: CATAPGLAADNEQFF. The DNA of the CDR3 is TGTGCCACCGCCCCCGGACTAGCGGCCGACAATGAGCAGTTCTTC.

The chain joins TRBV9 to TRBJ1-1; 9 bases are shared with TRBD1. J gave up 1 base and V 4 bases, and 11 bases lay outside the gene matches. The CDR3 is made up of 17 amino acids. Germline-derived CDR1 and CDR2 are SGDLS and YYNGEE. The CDR3 loop reads CASSPRGTGFGNTEAFF. The CDR3 DNA follows: TGTGCCAGCAGCCCCCGGGGGACAGGGTTCGGGAACACTGAAGCTTTCTTT. The full variable domain, rest sourced from reference TRBV9 and TRBJ1-1, is DSGVTQTPKHLITATGQRVTLRCSPRSGDLSVYWYQQSLDQGLQFLIQYYNGEERAKGNILERFSAQQFPDLHSELNLSSLELGDSALYFCASSPRGTGFGNTEAFFGQGTRLTVV.

This sequence joins TRBV7-6 and TRBJ2-3; 8 nucleotides align to TRBD2. CDR1 SGHVS and CDR2 FNYEAQ come from the germline V gene. V dropped 4 bases and J dropped 1; count of bases not matched to a gene: 4. This CDR3 has 15 amino acids. The CDR3 loop is CASSSTGLGTDTQYF. The CDR3 nucleotides are TGTGCCAGCAGCTCAACGGGACTAGGCACAGATACGCAGTATTTT.

This sequence joins TRBV27 and TRBJ1-4, with a tentative D call TRBD1 (6 bases). With 1 base removed from V and 7 bases from J, the gap between germline ends came to 10 bases. The CDR3 totals 14 residues. CDR1 and CDR2 (germline): MNHEY, SMNVEV (reference sequence). The CDR3 loop is CASSLLGGSEKLFF. The CDR3 bases are TGTGCCAGCAGTTTATTGGGGGGCAGTGAAAAACTGTTTTTT. Supplemented by reference TRBV27 and TRBJ1-4, the full variable domain reads EAQVTQNPRYLITVTGKKLTVTCSQNMNHEYMSWYRQDPGLGLRQIYYSMNVEVTDKGDVPEGYKVSRKEKRNFPLILESPSPNQTSLYFCASSLLGGSEKLFFGSGTQLSVL.

To note about this clone: The DNA is left out, because the CDR3 cannot be placed on it with certainty; the CDR3 is given as TCRdb lists it. The chain is built from TRBV19 and TRBJ2-1; the DNA was not compared with TRBD2, the D call given in the table. Germline-derived CDR1 and CDR2 are LNHDA and SQIVND (reference sequence). Inclusive of both ends, the CDR3 amounts to 12 amino acids. CDR3 region: CASTSGVDEQFF.

J is TRBJ2-7 and V is TRBV10-3; D not certain. The CDR3 is 13 amino acids. V lost 3 bases and J 0 bases, leaving 6 bases between the germline ends. Germline V gives CDR1 ENHRY, CDR2 SYGVKD. CDR3: CAISDVSSYEQYF. The CDR3 bases are TGTGCCATCAGTGACGTCAGCTCCTACGAGCAGTACTTC.

The rearrangement links TRBV5-6 to TRBJ2-1; D is perhaps TRBD1 or TRBD2 (5 bases each). Per germline, CDR1 SGHDT and CDR2 YYEEEE. Trimming left V 3 bases short and J 4 bases short, with 14 bases between. CDR3 length: 15 amino acids. The CDR3 bases are TGTGCCAGCAGCTCTAACCCGGGGCCTTACAATGAGCAGTTCTTC. It yields the protein CASSSNPGPYNEQFF.

CDR3 sequence reads: CASSARMGHLNTEAFF. DNA of the CDR3: TGTGCCAGCAGCGCCCGCATGGGACACTTAAACACTGAAGCTTTCTTT. J is TRBJ1-1 and V is TRBV5-8; perhaps TRBD1 as D (6 bases). Trimming shortened V by 4 bases and J by 2 bases, and 18 bases separated the two germline ends. This CDR3 comprises 16 residues. Germline CDR1 and CDR2: SGHTS and YDEGEE. Using reference TRBV5-8 and TRBJ1-1 for the parts outside the CDR3, the full variable domain is EAGVTQSPTHLIKTRGQQATLRCSPISGHTSVYWYQQALGLGLQFLLWYDEGEERNRGNFPPRFSGRQFPNYSSELNVNALELEDSALYLCASSARMGHLNTEAFFGQGTRLTVV.

The chain has TRBV5-5 and TRBJ1-5, with 7 bases aligning to TRBD1. This CDR3 region has 14 residues. V shed 0 bases, J shed 5 bases, and the junction held 2 bases outside the gene matches. Germline CDR1 SGHKS, CDR2 YYEKEE (reference sequence). CDR3 DNA: TGTGCCAGCAGCTTGGTCCAGGGGGATCAGCCCCAGCATTTT. Translating it yields CASSLVQGDQPQHF.

V usage is TRBV18 and J usage is TRBJ2-3; 7 nucleotides line up with TRBD1. The germline V gene encodes CDR1 KGHSH and CDR2 LQKENI. J gave up 8 bases and V 4 bases, and 12 bases lay outside the gene matches. This CDR3 region has 15 residues. The CDR3: CASSRSTTGLPTQYF. CDR3 DNA: TGTGCCAGCTCACGTTCAACGACAGGGCTTCCTACGCAGTATTTT.

The J gene is TRBJ1-2, the V gene TRBV9, with TRBD1 identical over 12 bases. Germline V gives CDR1 SGDLS, CDR2 YYNGEE. The CDR3 runs 16 residues. V dropped 2 bases and J dropped 4; count of bases not matched to a gene: 6. As DNA, the CDR3 is TGTGCCAGCAGCGTCGGGACAGGGGGCGCAGCCTATGGCTACACCTTC. It encodes CASSVGTGGAAYGYTF.